This is a list of T cell receptor beta chains from one sample in a study of CD8 T cells in ankylosing spondylitis. TCRdb reanalysed the 5' RACE reads using MiXCR and keeps one entry per CDR3 protein. Seen here are 250,000 to 400,000 distinct CDR3 sequences, 9.5% to 13% observed once, and the top ten hold around 10%. The sequencing sample was made of blood, either unsorted or a sorted T cell fraction (not recorded which). These receptors were collected from a female donor with ankylosing spondylitis or in good health (not recorded which). Each CDR3 is given with its conserved first and last residue. Fields, in order: D gene, J gene, clone size, V gene, CDR3 protein, CDR3 DNA. The D gene is left open where the match is weak. Some rows mark clone size as missing; the rest say once, few, many or name a class of expanded clone.

d_gene: TRBD2; j_gene: TRBJ2-1; abundance: -; v_gene: TRBV5-1; CDR3aa: CASSLALLAGLYNEQFF; CDR3nt: TGCGCCAGCAGCTTGGCCCTACTAGCGGGACTGTACAATGAGCAGTTCTTC
d_gene: TRBD1; j_gene: TRBJ1-4; abundance: many; v_gene: TRBV5-1; CDR3aa: CASSQEGDRVGKLFF; CDR3nt: TGCGCCAGCAGCCAGGAGGGGGACAGGGTTGGAAAACTGTTTTTT
d_gene: TRBD1; j_gene: TRBJ1-5; abundance: -; v_gene: TRBV12-3/TRBV12-4; CDR3aa: CASSTGTGAGGRPQHF; CDR3nt: TGTGCCAGCAGTACCGGGACAGGGGCCGGTGGGAGGCCCCAGCATTTT
d_gene: TRBD1; j_gene: TRBJ2-3; abundance: many; v_gene: TRBV20-1; CDR3aa: CSARRYLTGGATDTQYF; CDR3nt: TGCAGTGCTAGACGTTACTTGACAGGGGGCGCGACAGATACGCAGTATTTT
d_gene: TRBD1; j_gene: TRBJ1-2; abundance: few; v_gene: TRBV7-2; CDR3aa: CASSLRQGYYGYTF; CDR3nt: TGTGCCAGCAGCCTCCGACAGGGCTACTATGGCTACACCTTC
d_gene: -; j_gene: TRBJ2-2; abundance: -; v_gene: TRBV20-1; CDR3aa: CSASGGPNTGELFF; CDR3nt: TGCAGTGCTAGCGGGGGACCGAACACCGGGGAGCTGTTTTTT
d_gene: TRBD2; j_gene: TRBJ2-2; abundance: -; v_gene: TRBV20-1; CDR3aa: CSGKRGNTGELFF; CDR3nt: TGCAGTGGGAAGCGGGGGAACACCGGGGAGCTGTTTTTT
d_gene: TRBD1; j_gene: TRBJ1-1; abundance: many; v_gene: TRBV10-1; CDR3aa: CASSVLQGSTEAFF; CDR3nt: TGCGCCAGCAGTGTTTTACAGGGGAGCACTGAAGCTTTCTTT
d_gene: TRBD2; j_gene: TRBJ2-1; abundance: many; v_gene: TRBV5-1; CDR3aa: CASSPQAGDGNEQFF; CDR3nt: TGCGCCAGCAGCCCACAAGCGGGAGATGGCAATGAGCAGTTCTTC
d_gene: -; j_gene: TRBJ1-1; abundance: many; v_gene: TRBV15; CDR3aa: CATSRDAYSEAFF; CDR3nt: TGTGCCACCAGCAGAGATGCATACAGTGAAGCTTTCTTT
d_gene: TRBD2; j_gene: TRBJ2-1; abundance: -; v_gene: TRBV20-1; CDR3aa: CSAHPGLAVHNEQFF; CDR3nt: TGCAGTGCCCATCCGGGACTAGCGGTACACAATGAGCAGTTCTTC
d_gene: -; j_gene: TRBJ2-7; abundance: many; v_gene: TRBV27; CDR3aa: CASSPNRVPQYF; CDR3nt: TGTGCCAGCAGTCCGAACAGGGTCCCGCAGTACTTC
d_gene: -; j_gene: TRBJ2-1; abundance: many; v_gene: TRBV19; CDR3aa: CASNGIASSYNEQFF; CDR3nt: TGTGCCAGTAATGGGATCGCGAGCTCCTACAATGAGCAGTTCTTC
d_gene: -; j_gene: TRBJ2-3; abundance: few; v_gene: TRBV11-2; CDR3aa: CASSPESRLGHTDTQYF; CDR3nt: TGTGCCAGCAGCCCAGAATCCAGGTTGGGGCACACAGATACGCAGTATTTT
d_gene: -; j_gene: TRBJ2-3; abundance: few; v_gene: TRBV7-8; CDR3aa: CASSHPAGFTDTQYF; CDR3nt: TGTGCCAGCAGCCACCCCGCGGGATTCACAGATACGCAGTATTTT
d_gene: TRBD2; j_gene: TRBJ2-1; abundance: many; v_gene: TRBV4-2; CDR3aa: CASSQESLAVYNEQFF; CDR3nt: TGTGCCAGCAGCCAAGAGAGTCTAGCGGTCTACAATGAGCAGTTCTTC
d_gene: TRBD2; j_gene: TRBJ2-3; abundance: many; v_gene: TRBV2; CDR3aa: CASSDHGLAGGLRDTQYF; CDR3nt: TGTGCCAGCAGTGACCATGGACTAGCGGGAGGTCTTAGAGATACGCAGTATTTT
d_gene: -; j_gene: TRBJ1-3; abundance: many; v_gene: TRBV4-3; CDR3aa: CASSQDPGLSGNTIYF; CDR3nt: TGCGCCAGCAGCCAAGATCCGGGGCTTTCTGGAAACACCATATATTTT
d_gene: -; j_gene: TRBJ2-3; abundance: few; v_gene: TRBV3-1; CDR3aa: CASSQWGRHTDTQYF; CDR3nt: TGTGCCAGCAGCCAATGGGGACGCCACACAGATACGCAGTATTTT
d_gene: -; j_gene: TRBJ1-6; abundance: many; v_gene: TRBV20-1; CDR3aa: CSARDQSASGSYNSPLHF; CDR3nt: TGCAGTGCTAGAGATCAAAGCGCCTCGGGCTCCTATAATTCACCCCTCCACTTT
d_gene: -; j_gene: TRBJ1-1; abundance: many; v_gene: TRBV6-1; CDR3aa: CASSPSTGRGGVGSTEAFF; CDR3nt: TGTGCCAGCTCCCCTTCCACAGGGCGAGGAGGTGTGGGGAGCACTGAAGCTTTCTTT
d_gene: -; j_gene: TRBJ2-7; abundance: many; v_gene: TRBV20-1; CDR3aa: CSARGRNSYEQYF; CDR3nt: TGCAGTGCTAGGGGCCGGAATTCCTACGAGCAGTACTTC
d_gene: -; j_gene: TRBJ2-2; abundance: -; v_gene: TRBV10-3; CDR3aa: CAIGARGVNTGELFF; CDR3nt: TGTGCCATCGGCGCGAGGGGGGTCAACACCGGGGAGCTGTTTTTT